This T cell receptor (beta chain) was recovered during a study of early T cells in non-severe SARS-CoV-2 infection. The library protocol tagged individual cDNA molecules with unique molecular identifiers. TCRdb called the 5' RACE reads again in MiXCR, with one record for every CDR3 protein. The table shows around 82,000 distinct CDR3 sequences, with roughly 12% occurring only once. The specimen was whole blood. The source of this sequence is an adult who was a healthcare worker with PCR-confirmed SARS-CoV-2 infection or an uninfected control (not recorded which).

CDR3: CASSSQGNQETQYF. Written as DNA, the CDR3 is TGTGCCAGCAGTTCCCAGGGCAATCAAGAGACCCAGTACTTC. This chain links TRBV7-7 with TRBJ2-5, with D perhaps matching TRBD1 (5 bases). The CDR3 runs 14 residues. The V and J ends lost 6 bases and 2 bases respectively, with 13 bases between them. Germline CDR1 SSHAT, CDR2 FNYEAQ (reference sequence).